The next 15 T cell receptor beta chains were all read from a single sample in a study of OX40 agonist ivuxolimab in advanced cancers. Clones were sequenced by immunoSEQ multiplex PCR, and TCRdb holds only the in-frame ones, with some missing. This sample has about 20,000 clones, with approximately 70% found just once. The sample in question was CD4+ or CD8+ T cells sorted from blood, obtained in a trial of the OX40 agonist ivuxolimab. The receptors were sampled from an adult with an advanced solid tumor such as melanoma, head and neck, liver or kidney cancer.

The J gene is TRBJ2-1, the V gene TRBV4-2; D is tentatively TRBD1 or TRBD2 (5 bases each). The ends were cut back, 0 bases at V and 7 bases at J, with 13 bases in the middle. Germline lookup yields CDR1 LGHNA and CDR2 YNFKEQ. The CDR3 covers 15 residues. CDR3 bases: TGTGCCAGCAGCCAAGAAATGGGGGAGACGAATGAGCAGTTCTTC. Protein sequence: CASSQEMGETNEQFF.

This clone occurred once. The gene calls are TRBV4-3 and TRBJ2-7; 8 bases match TRBD2. The trim removed 3 bases at V and 2 bases at J, leaving 15 bases unmatched. This CDR3 contains 18 residues. CDR1 is LGHNA, CDR2 YSLEER, per germline. CDR3 nucleotides: TGCGCCAGCAGCCAGGGTACGGGAGGGGTAGCCGATCCCTACGAGCAGTACTTC. Its protein is CASSQGTGGVADPYEQYF.

In the case of this clone: Other DNA sequences in the sample encode the same CDR3. The chain carries TRBV7-9 and TRBJ2-7; D is unresolved. Germline values: CDR1 SEHNR, CDR2 FQNEAQ (reference sequence). V shed 1 base and J shed 2 bases, with 3 bases lying between them. The CDR3 runs 12 residues. Here the CDR3 reads CASSLGTYEQYF. In DNA, the CDR3 is TGTGCCAGCAGCTTAGGAACCTACGAGCAGTACTTC.

Here the CDR3 reads CASSLDLYEQYF. The CDR3 DNA follows: TGCGCCAGCAGCTTGGATCTCTACGAGCAGTACTTC. J is TRBJ2-7 and V is TRBV5-1; D unclear. This CDR3 is built from 12 residues. Trimming left V 0 bases short and J 3 bases short, with 4 bases between. CDR1 is SGHRS, CDR2 YFSETQ, per germline.

This clone was picked up one time. The chain joins TRBV29-1 to TRBJ1-2; possible D gene TRBD1, 6 bases. V lost 1 base and J 2 bases, leaving 11 bases between the germline ends. Per the germline V gene, CDR1 is SQVTM and CDR2 is ANQGSEA. The CDR3 is made up of 14 amino acids. The CDR3 sequence is CSVEGTAENYGYTF. DNA of the CDR3: TGCAGCGTTGAAGGGACAGCCGAGAACTATGGCTACACCTTC.

The V gene is TRBV11-1, the J gene TRBJ2-5, with TRBD1 matching over 7 bases. J lost 1 base, V lost 1 base, and 9 bases had no gene match. Germline V gene data show CDR1 as SGHAT and CDR2 as FQDESV (reference sequence). There are 17 residues in the CDR3. CDR3 DNA sequence: TGTGCCAGCAGCTTAGAACCCGGGACAGTCTTCCAAGAGACCCAGTACTTC. Residues: CASSLEPGTVFQETQYF.

The CDR3 is CASSGLASPDTQYF. CDR3 nucleotides: TGTGCCAGCAGCGGACTAGCCAGCCCAGATACGCAGTATTTT. The rearrangement uses TRBV7-8 and TRBJ2-3; 8 bases map to TRBD2. The CDR3 is 14 residues long. The V and J ends lost 5 bases and 4 bases, in that order; junction bases with no gene match: 5. The V gene's germline CDR1 is SGHVS and CDR2 FQNEAQ.

This clone was seen only a few times. CDR3 region: CASSPYGGGMRNEQFF. DNA of the CDR3: TGTGCCAGCAGCCCCTATGGGGGGGGAATGAGGAATGAGCAGTTCTTC. V usage is TRBV7-3 and J usage is TRBJ2-1; TRBD2 matches at 7 bases. Germline V gene data show CDR1 as SGHTA and CDR2 as FQGTGA. The CDR3 consists of 16 residues. The junction had 14 bases not matched to a gene; V was cut back by 5 bases and J by 7 bases.

V gene TRBV7-6 combines with J gene TRBJ2-7; D might be TRBD1 (6 bases). V was clipped by 2 bases and J by 5 bases, with 13 bases between them. Germline lookup yields CDR1 SGHVS and CDR2 FNYEAQ. CDR3 length: 14 amino acids. CDR3 loop: CASSLRDIGDEQYF. The CDR3 nucleotides read TGTGCCAGCAGCTTAAGGGACATAGGGGACGAGCAGTACTTC.

The chain couples TRBV2 to TRBJ2-7, with 8 bases fitting TRBD1. Trimming took 6 bases from V and 1 from J; bases not matched to a gene: 11. Per the germline V gene, CDR1 is SNHLY and CDR2 is FYNNEI. This CDR3 is 16 amino acids long. As DNA, the CDR3 is TGTGCCAGCAGCTTAGGGGGGTGGACAGGGTCCTACGAGCAGTACTTC. Translated: CASSLGGWTGSYEQYF.

For this clone: The junction departs from germline at one end; a sequencing error may be responsible. Other DNA sequences from this sample encode an identical CDR3 as well. V and J are TRBV29-1 and TRBJ2-1; TRBD1 matches 11 bases. Germline CDR1 SQVTM, CDR2 ANQGSEA. The CDR3 totals 14 residues. The CDR3 DNA is TGCAGCGTCGAAGGGACAGGGGGGTACAATGAGCAGTTCTTC. Translated: CSVEGTGGYNEQFF.

The count of this clone is one. V gene TRBV28 combines with J gene TRBJ1-1; 8 bases match TRBD1. V lost 5 bases and J lost 10; bases outside the gene matches: 9. Germline lookup yields CDR1 MDHEN and CDR2 SYDVKM. The CDR3 covers 13 residues. CDR3 amino acids: CASSLGQGRIAFF. The CDR3, as DNA: TGTGCCAGCAGTCTAGGACAGGGCCGAATAGCTTTCTTT.

The CDR3: CASSFQLTFF. The DNA of the CDR3 is TGTGCCAGCAGTTTTCAGTTGACTTTCTTT. The chain employs TRBV28 and TRBJ1-1; no clear D. Trimming took off 3 bases at V and 12 bases at J, with 8 bases between the two ends. The V gene's germline CDR1 is MDHEN and CDR2 SYDVKM. This CDR3 has 10 residues.

The genes are TRBV6-5 and TRBJ2-5; 11 bases map to TRBD2. The J segment lost 6 bases and the V segment lost 5 bases, leaving 8 bases of the junction unmatched. The CDR3 contains 15 residues. Per the germline V gene, CDR1 is MNHEY and CDR2 is SVGAGI. The CDR3 spells CASSPIAGGHKTQYF. CDR3 in DNA: TGTGCCAGCAGTCCCATAGCGGGGGGGCATAAGACCCAGTACTTC.

This clone was observed a handful of times. This chain joins TRBV27 and TRBJ2-1, with 10 bases that match TRBD2. The CDR3 loop spans 17 amino acids. CDR1 MNHEY and CDR2 SMNVEV come from the germline V gene (reference sequence). With 4 bases clipped from V and 2 bases from J, the junction kept 8 bases outside the gene matches. As DNA, the CDR3 is TGTGCCAGCAGTTCCCCTATAGCGGGGGGCCCCTACAATGAGCAGTTCTTC. Its translation: CASSSPIAGGPYNEQFF.